The subject of this entry is one T cell receptor (beta chain). The second PCR ran about 6 to 12 cycles with a sample-barcoded 5' primer and J-beta primers. TCRdb re-called the 5' RACE reads through MiXCR, storing one row per CDR3 protein. Altogether about 970,000 distinct CDR3 sequences are present, just over 50% being singletons, with the ten largest covering about 21%. The study isolated at least 7 million PBMCs from each sample. This entry is derived from a study of blood T cells in healthy people across ages. The sequence was obtained from a woman aged 55-70 years in good health. The source material was blood.

CDR3: CASSQQDSTFDEQYF. CDR3 sequence (DNA): TGCGCCAGCAGCCAACAAGACAGTACCTTCGACGAGCAGTACTTC. The genes are TRBV4-1 and TRBJ2-7; TRBD1 might be the D (5 bases). Germline V gene sequence: CDR1 MGHRA, CDR2 YSYEKL. V dropped 2 bases and J dropped 5 bases, with 16 bases sitting between them. The CDR3 runs to 15 residues.